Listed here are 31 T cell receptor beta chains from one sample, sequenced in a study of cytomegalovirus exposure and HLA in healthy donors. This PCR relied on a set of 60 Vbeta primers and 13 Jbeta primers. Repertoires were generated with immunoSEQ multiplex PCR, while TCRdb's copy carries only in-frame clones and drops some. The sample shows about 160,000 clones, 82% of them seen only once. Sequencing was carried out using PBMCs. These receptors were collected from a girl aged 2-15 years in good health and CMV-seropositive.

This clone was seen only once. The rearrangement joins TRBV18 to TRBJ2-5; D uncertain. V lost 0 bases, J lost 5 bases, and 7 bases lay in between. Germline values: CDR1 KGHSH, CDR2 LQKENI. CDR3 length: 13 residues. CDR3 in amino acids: CASSPPSSETQYF. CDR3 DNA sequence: TGTGCCAGCTCACCACCGAGTTCTGAGACCCAGTACTTC.

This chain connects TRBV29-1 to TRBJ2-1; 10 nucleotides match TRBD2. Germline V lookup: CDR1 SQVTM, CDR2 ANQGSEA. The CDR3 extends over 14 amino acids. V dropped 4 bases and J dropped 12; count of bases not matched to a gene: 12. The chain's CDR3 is CSVALAGVVAWQFF. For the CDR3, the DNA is TGCAGCGTTGCCCTAGCGGGAGTTGTAGCTTGGCAGTTCTTC.

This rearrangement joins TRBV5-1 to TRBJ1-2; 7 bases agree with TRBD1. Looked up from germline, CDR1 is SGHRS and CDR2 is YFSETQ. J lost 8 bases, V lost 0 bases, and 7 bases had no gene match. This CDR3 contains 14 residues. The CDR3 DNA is TGCGCCAGCAGCTTGGTTTACAGGGGCGGCGGCTACACCTTC. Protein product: CASSLVYRGGGYTF.

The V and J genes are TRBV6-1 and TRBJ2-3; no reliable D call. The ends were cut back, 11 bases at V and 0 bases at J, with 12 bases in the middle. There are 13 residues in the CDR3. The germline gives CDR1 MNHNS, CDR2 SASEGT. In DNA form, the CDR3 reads TGTGCCCTTTTTCTGACTAGCACAGATACGCAGTATTTT. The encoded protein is CALFLTSTDTQYF.

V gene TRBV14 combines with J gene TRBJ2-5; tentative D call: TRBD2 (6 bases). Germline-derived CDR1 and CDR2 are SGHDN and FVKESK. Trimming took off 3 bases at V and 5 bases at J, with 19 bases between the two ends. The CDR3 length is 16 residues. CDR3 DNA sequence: TGTGCCAGCAGCCACTACCGGACGGGCGGGATCGAGACCCAGTACTTC. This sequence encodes CASSHYRTGGIETQYF.

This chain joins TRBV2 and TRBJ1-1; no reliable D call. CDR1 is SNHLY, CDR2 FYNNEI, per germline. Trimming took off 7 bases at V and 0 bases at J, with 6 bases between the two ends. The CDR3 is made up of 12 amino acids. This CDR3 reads CASIRVNTEAFF. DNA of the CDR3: TGTGCCAGCATAAGAGTGAACACTGAAGCTTTCTTT.

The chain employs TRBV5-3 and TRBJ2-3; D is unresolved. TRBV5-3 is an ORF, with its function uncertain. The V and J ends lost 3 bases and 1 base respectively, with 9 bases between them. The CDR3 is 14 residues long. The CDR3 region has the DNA TGTGCCAGAAGCTACCGAGGCTGCACAGATACGCAGTATTTT. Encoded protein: CARSYRGCTDTQYF.

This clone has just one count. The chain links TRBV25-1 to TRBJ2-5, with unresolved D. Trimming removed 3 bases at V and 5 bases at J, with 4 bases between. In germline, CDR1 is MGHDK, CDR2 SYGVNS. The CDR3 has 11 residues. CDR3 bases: TGTGCCAGCAGTGACGGGGAGACCCAGTACTTC. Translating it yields CASSDGETQYF.

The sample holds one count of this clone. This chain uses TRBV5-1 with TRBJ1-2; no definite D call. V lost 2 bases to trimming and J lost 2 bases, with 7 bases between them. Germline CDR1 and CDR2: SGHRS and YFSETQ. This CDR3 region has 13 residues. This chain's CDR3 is CASSLSSNYGYTF. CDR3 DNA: TGCGCCAGCAGCTTATCGTCGAACTATGGCTACACCTTC.

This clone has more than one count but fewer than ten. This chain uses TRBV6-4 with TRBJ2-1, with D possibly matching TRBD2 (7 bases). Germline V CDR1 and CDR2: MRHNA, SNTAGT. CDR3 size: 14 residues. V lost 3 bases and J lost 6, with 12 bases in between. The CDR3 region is CASSEAGASNEQFF. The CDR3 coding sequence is TGTGCCAGCAGTGAGGCGGGGGCTAGCAATGAGCAGTTCTTC.

CDR3 bases: TGTGCCAGTAGTATGGGCAGCCAAGAGACCCAGTACTTC. It translates to CASSMGSQETQYF. This chain joins TRBV19 and TRBJ2-5, with D unclear. CDR1 is LNHDA and CDR2 is SQIVND in the germline V gene (reference sequence). Trimming cost V 3 bases and J 1 base, with 6 bases left between them. The CDR3 covers 13 residues.

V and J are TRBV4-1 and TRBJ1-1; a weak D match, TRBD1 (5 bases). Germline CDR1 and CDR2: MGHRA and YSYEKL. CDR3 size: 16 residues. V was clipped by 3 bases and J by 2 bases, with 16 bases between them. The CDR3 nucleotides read TGCGCCAGCAGCCACACAGGTCTATGGGGTAACACTGAAGCTTTCTTT. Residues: CASSHTGLWGNTEAFF.

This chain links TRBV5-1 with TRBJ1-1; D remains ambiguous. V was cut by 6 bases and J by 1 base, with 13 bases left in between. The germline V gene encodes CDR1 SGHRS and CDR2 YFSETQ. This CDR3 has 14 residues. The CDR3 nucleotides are TGCGCCAGCACCTTAAATACAGCGAACACTGAAGCTTTCTTT. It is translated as CASTLNTANTEAFF.

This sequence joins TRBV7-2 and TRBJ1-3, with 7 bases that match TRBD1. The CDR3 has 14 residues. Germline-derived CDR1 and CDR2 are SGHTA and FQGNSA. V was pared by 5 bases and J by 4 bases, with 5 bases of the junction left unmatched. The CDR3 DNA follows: TGTGCCAGCAGCCCGACAGGGATCGGAAACACCATATATTTT. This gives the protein CASSPTGIGNTIYF.

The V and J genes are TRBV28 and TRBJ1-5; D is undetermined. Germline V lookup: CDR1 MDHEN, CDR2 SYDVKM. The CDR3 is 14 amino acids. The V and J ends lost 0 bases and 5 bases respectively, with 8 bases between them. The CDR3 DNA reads TGTGCCAGCAGTTTATGGGGAGGCGATCAGCCCCAGCATTTT. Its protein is CASSLWGGDQPQHF.

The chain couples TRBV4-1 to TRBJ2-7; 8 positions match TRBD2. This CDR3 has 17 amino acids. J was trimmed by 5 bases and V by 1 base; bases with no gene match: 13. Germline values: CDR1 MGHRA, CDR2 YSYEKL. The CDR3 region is CASSQGPVAGGRNEQYF. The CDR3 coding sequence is TGCGCCAGCAGCCAAGGACCCGTGGCGGGAGGACGCAACGAGCAGTACTTC.

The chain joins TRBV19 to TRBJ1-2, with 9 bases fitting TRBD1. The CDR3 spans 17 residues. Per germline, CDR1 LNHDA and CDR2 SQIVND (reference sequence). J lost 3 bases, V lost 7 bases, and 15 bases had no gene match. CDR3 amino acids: CASTYRGRGSLYYGYTF. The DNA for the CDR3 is TGTGCCAGTACCTACAGGGGGCGCGGGTCTCTCTACTATGGCTACACCTTC.

The CDR3, as DNA: TGTGCCAGCAGCTTTAACAACGATGAGCAGTTCTTC. This sequence encodes CASSFNNDEQFF. The chain recombines TRBV7-9 with TRBJ2-1; D remains unclear. Germline V gene data show CDR1 as SEHNR and CDR2 as FQNEAQ (reference sequence). Trimming stripped 3 bases from V and 8 bases from J, with 8 bases between. This CDR3 is built from 12 residues.

This CDR3 is CASSEYSLSSYNEQFF. The DNA for the CDR3 is TGTGCCAGCAGTGAATACAGTCTTAGCTCCTACAATGAGCAGTTCTTC. V and J are TRBV2 and TRBJ2-1; no reliable D call. V shed 2 bases and J shed 0 bases, with 11 bases lying between them. This CDR3 is built from 16 residues. Looked up from germline, CDR1 is SNHLY and CDR2 is FYNNEI.

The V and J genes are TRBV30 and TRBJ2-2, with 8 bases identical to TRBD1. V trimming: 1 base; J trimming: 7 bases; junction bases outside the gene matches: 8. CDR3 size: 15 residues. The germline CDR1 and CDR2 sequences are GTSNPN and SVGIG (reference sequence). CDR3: CAWSADRGRGGELFF. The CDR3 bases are TGTGCCTGGAGTGCCGACAGGGGTCGAGGCGGGGAGCTGTTTTTT.

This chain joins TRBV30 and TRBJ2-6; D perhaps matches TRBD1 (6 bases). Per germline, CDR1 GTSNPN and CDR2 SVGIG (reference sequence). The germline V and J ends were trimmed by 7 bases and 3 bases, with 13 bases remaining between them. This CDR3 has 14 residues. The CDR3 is CAYPQGSGANVLTF. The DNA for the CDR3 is TGTGCCTATCCTCAGGGGAGTGGGGCCAACGTCCTGACTTTC.

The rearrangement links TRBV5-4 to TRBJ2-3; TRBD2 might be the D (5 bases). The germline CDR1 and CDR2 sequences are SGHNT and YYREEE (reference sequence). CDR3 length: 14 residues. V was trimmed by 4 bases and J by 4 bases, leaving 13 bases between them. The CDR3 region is CASSPGSSPDTQYF. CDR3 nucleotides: TGTGCCAGCAGCCCGGGGTCATCCCCAGATACGCAGTATTTT.

The DNA of the CDR3 is TGCGCCAGCAGTCACAGGTTTTGGCCCCAGTACTTC. This encodes CASSHRFWPQYF. This chain links TRBV23-1 with TRBJ2-5; D call uncertain. TRBV23-1 is classed as an ORF, of uncertain function. This CDR3 has 12 amino acids. V lost 3 bases and J lost 9, with 11 bases in between.

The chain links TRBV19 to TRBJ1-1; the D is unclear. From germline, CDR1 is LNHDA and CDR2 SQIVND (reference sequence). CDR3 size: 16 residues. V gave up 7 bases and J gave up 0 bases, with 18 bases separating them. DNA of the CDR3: TGTGCCAGTACCCCGGTGGGCCGTGCCATGAACACTGAAGCTTTCTTT. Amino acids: CASTPVGRAMNTEAFF.

The CDR3 region is CASKTSDRYTEAFF. Written as DNA, the CDR3 is TGTGCCAGCAAAACCTCCGACAGGTACACTGAAGCTTTCTTT. The gene calls are TRBV6-6 and TRBJ1-1, with D possibly TRBD1 on 6 matching bases. With 7 bases removed from V and 3 bases from J, the gap between germline ends came to 15 bases. Germline V gene lookup returns CDR1 MNHNY and CDR2 SVGAGI (reference sequence). CDR3 length: 14 residues.

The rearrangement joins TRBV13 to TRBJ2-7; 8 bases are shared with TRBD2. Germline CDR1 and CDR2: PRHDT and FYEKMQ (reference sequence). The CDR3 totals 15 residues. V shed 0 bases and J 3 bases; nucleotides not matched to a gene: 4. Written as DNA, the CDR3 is TGTGCCAGCAGCTTAGGTGGGGGACTAGACTACGAGCAGTACTTC. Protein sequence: CASSLGGGLDYEQYF.

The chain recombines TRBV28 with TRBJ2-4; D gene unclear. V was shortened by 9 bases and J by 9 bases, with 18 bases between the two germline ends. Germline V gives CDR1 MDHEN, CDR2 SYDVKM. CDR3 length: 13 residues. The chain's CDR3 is CASTPGRESIQYF. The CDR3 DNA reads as TGTGCCAGTACTCCAGGTCGTGAAAGCATTCAGTACTTC.

CDR3 in amino acids: CSVVLGDGSSGANVLTF. The CDR3 nucleotides read TGCAGCGTTGTTTTGGGGGACGGGAGCTCTGGGGCCAACGTCCTGACTTTC. This chain links TRBV29-1 with TRBJ2-6; weak D call: TRBD2 (6 bases). The CDR3 spans 17 residues. Germline V gives CDR1 SQVTM, CDR2 ANQGSEA. Trimming removed 4 bases from V and 0 bases from J, with 16 bases in between. The variable domain in full, with the rest retrieved from reference TRBV29-1 and TRBJ2-6, is SAVISQKPSRDICQRGTSLTIQCQVDSQVTMMFWYRQQPGQSLTLIATANQGSEATYESGFVIDKFPISRPNLTFSTLTVSNMSPEDSSIYLCSVVLGDGSSGANVLTFGAGSRLTVL.

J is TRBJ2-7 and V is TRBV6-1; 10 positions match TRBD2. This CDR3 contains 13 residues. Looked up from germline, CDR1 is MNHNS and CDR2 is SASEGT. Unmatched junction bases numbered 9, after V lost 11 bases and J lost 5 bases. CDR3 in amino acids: CAGDSGRYNEQYF. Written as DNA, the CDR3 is TGTGCCGGGGATAGCGGGAGGTACAACGAGCAGTACTTC.

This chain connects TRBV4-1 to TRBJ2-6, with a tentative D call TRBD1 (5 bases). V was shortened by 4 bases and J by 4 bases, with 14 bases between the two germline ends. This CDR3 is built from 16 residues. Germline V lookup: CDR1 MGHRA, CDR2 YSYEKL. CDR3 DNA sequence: TGCGCCAGCAGCCCCCAAGGGGTCTCCGGGGCCAACGTCCTGACTTTC. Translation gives CASSPQGVSGANVLTF.

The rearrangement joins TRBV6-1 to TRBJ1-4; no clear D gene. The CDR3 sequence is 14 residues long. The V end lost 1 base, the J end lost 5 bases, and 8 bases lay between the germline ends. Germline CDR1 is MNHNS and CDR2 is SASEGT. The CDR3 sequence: CASSEGRENEKLFF. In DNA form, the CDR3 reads TGTGCCAGCAGTGAAGGGCGGGAGAATGAAAAACTGTTTTTT.